This T cell receptor beta chain was obtained from a study of T cells in Graves' hyperthyroidism and ophthalmopathy. Germline CDR1 is MNHNS and CDR2 is SASEGT. Trimming took 4 bases from V and 8 from J, leaving 14 bases between them. The CDR3 length is 13 residues. This clonotype occurred many times. RNA transcripts provided the source from which TCR beta CDR3 regions were amplified. The HTBI primer set drove a first-round RT-PCR of the TCR CDR3. From the multiplex PCR reads, TCRdb called clonotypes with MiXCR, one entry per CDR3 protein. The table has about half a million distinct CDR3 sequences, approximately 23% seen once.

Sequencing was performed on blood. This clonotype originated in a woman between 70 and 85 years old with Graves' ophthalmopathy. The chain uses TRBV6-1 and TRBJ1-2; no reliable D call. DNA of the CDR3: TGTGCCAGCAGTGGATGGTCCGCAGGCGGCTACACCTTC. Protein sequence: CASSGWSAGGYTF.